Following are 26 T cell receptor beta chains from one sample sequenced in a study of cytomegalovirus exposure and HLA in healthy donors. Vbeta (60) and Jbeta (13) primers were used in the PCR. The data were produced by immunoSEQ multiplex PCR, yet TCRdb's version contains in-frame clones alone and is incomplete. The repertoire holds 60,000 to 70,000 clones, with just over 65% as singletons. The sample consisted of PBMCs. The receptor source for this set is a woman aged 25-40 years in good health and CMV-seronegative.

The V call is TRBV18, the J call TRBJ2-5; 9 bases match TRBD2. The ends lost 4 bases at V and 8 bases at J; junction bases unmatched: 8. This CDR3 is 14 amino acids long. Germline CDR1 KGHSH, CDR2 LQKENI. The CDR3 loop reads CASSLELAGVTQYF. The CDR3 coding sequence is TGTGCCAGCTCACTGGAACTAGCGGGTGTCACCCAGTACTTC.

DNA for the CDR3: TGTGCCAGCAAGCGGGGGGAATTCTCCTACAATGAGCAGTTCTTC. It codes for CASKRGEFSYNEQFF. The chain couples TRBV14 to TRBJ2-1, with 9 bases fitting TRBD2. The CDR3 sequence is 15 residues long. V lost 7 bases to trimming and J lost 0 bases; unmatched junction nucleotides: 4. Germline V gene lookup returns CDR1 SGHDN and CDR2 FVKESK.

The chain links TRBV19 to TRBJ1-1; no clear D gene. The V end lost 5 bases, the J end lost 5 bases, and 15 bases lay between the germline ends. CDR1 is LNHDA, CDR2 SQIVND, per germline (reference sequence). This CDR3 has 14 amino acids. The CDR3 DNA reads TGTGCCAGTAGTCCCCCGAGGGCTACAACTGAAGCTTTCTTT. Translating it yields CASSPPRATTEAFF.

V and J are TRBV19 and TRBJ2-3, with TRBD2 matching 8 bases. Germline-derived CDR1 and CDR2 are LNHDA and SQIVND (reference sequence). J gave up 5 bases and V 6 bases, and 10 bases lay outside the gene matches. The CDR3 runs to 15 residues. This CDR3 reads CASSGLALQGDTQYF. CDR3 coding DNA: TGTGCCAGTAGCGGACTAGCACTCCAGGGAGATACGCAGTATTTT.

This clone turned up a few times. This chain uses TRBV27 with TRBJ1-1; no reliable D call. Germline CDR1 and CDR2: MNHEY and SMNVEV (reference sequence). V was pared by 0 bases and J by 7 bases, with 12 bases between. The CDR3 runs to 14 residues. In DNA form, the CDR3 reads TGTGCCAGCAGTTTATCGTCGGTACGGGGTGAAGCTTTCTTT. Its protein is CASSLSSVRGEAFF.

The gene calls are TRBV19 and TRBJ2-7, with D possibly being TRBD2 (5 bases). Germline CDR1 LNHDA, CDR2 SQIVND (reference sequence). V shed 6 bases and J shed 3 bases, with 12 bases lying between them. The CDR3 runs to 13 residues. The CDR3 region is CASRRRRDYEQYF. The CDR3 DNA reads TGTGCCAGTAGACGTCGCCGGGACTACGAGCAGTACTTC.

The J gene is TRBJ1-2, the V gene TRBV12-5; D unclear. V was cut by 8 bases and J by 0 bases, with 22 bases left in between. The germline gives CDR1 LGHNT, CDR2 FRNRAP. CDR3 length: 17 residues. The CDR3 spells CASPSSSLISANYGYTF. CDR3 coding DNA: TGTGCTAGTCCCTCCTCTTCCTTAATCAGTGCTAACTATGGCTACACCTTC.

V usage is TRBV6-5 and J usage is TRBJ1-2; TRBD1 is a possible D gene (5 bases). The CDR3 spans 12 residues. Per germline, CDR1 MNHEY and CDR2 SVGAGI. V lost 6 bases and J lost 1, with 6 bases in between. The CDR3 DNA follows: TGTGCCAGCAGCAGGGTTAACTATGGCTACACCTTC. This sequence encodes CASSRVNYGYTF.

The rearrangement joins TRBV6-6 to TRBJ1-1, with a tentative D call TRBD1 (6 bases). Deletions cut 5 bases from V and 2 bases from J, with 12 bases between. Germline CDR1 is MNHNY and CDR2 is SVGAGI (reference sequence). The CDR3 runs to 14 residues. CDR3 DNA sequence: TGTGCCAGCAGTGTAACAGGGATTAACACTGAAGCTTTCTTT. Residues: CASSVTGINTEAFF.

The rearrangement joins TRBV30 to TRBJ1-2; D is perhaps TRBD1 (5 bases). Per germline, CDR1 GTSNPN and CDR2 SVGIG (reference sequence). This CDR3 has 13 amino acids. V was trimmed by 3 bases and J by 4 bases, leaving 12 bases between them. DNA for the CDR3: TGTGCCTGGAGGTCAGGGATCCCCTATGGCTACACCTTC. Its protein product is CAWRSGIPYGYTF.

The DNA of the CDR3 is TGCGCCAGCAGCGCGAGACAGGGGGACACTGAAGCTTTCTTT. Encoded protein: CASSARQGDTEAFF. This rearrangement joins TRBV4-3 to TRBJ1-1, with TRBD1 matching over 9 bases. Unmatched junction bases numbered 4, after V lost 5 bases and J lost 3 bases. The CDR3 length is 14 residues. Per germline, CDR1 LGHNA and CDR2 YSLEER.

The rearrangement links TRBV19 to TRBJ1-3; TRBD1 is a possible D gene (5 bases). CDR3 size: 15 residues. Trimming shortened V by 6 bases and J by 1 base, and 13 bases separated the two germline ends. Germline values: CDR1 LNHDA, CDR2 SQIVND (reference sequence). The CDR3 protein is CASRDGRGSGNTIYF. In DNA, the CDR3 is TGTGCCAGTAGAGATGGAAGGGGTTCTGGAAACACCATATATTTT.

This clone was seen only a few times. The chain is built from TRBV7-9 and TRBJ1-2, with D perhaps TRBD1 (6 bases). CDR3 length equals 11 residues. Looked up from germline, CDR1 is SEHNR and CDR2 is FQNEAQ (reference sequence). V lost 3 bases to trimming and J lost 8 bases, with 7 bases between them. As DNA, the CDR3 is TGTGCCAGCAGCTTTACAGGGGGCTACACCTTC. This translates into CASSFTGGYTF.

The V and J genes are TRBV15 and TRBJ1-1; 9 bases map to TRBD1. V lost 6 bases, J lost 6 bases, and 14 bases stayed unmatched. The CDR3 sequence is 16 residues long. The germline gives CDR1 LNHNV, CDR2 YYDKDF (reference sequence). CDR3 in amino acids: CATRAGTGREWAEAFF. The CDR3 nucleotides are TGTGCCACCAGGGCGGGGACAGGGCGGGAGTGGGCTGAAGCTTTCTTT. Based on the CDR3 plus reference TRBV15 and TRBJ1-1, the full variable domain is DAMVIQNPRYQVTQFGKPVTLSCSQTLNHNVMYWYQQKSSQAPKLLFHYYDKDFNNEADTPDNFQSRRPNTSFCFLDIRSPGLGDTAMYLCATRAGTGREWAEAFFGQGTRLTVV.

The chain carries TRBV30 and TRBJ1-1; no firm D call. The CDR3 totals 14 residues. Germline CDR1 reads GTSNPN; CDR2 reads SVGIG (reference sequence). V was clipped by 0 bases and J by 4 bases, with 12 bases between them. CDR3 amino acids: CAWSVVWRSTEAFF. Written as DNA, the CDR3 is TGTGCCTGGAGTGTTGTGTGGAGGAGCACTGAAGCTTTCTTT.

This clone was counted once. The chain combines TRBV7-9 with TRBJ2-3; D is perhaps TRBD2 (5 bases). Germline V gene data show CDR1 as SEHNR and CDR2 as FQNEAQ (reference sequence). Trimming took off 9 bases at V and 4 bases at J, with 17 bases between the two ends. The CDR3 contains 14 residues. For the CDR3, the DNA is TGTGCCAGTGGGCCGGACTTGACTCCAGATACGCAGTATTTT. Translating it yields CASGPDLTPDTQYF.

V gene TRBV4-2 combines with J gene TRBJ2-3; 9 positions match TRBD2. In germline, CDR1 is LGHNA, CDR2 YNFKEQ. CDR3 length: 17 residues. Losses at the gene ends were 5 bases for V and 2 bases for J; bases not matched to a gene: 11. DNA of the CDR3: TGTGCCAGCAGCTCCAAAATTAGCGGGGGAATCACAGATACGCAGTATTTT. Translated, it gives CASSSKISGGITDTQYF.

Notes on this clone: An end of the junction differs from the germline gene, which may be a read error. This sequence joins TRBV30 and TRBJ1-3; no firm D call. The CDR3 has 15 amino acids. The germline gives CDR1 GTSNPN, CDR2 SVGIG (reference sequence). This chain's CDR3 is CVWREETTSGNTIYF. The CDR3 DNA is TGTGTCTGGAGGGAGGAGACTACCTCTGGAAACACCATATATTTT. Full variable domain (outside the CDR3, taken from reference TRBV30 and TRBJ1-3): SQTIHQWPATLVQPVGSPLSLECTVEGTSNPNLYWYRQAAGRGLQLLFYSVGIGQISSEVPQNLSASRPQDRQFILSSKKLLLSDSGFYLCVWREETTSGNTIYFGEGSWLTVV.

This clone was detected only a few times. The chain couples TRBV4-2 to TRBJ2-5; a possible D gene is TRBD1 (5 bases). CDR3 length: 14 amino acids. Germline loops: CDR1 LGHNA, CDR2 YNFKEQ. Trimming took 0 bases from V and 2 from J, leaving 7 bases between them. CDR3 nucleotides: TGTGCCAGCAGCCAAGATAACAGGCAAGAGACCCAGTACTTC. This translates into CASSQDNRQETQYF.

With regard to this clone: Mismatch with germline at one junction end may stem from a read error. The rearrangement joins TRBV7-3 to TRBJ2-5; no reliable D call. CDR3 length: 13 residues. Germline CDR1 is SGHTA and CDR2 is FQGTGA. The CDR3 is CASSLVNQEPQYF. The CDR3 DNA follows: TGTGCCAGCAGCTTGGTAAACCAAGAGCCCCAGTACTTC.

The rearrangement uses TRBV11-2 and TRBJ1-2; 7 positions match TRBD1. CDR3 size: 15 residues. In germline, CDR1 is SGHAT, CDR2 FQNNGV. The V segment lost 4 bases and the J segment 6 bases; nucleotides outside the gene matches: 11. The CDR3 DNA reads TGTGCCAGCAGCTCCACCCTCCGACAGGGTAATGGCTACACCTTC. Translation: CASSSTLRQGNGYTF. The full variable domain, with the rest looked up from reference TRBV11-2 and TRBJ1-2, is EAGVAQSPRYKIIEKRQSVAFWCNPISGHATLYWYQQILGQGPKLLIQFQNNGVVDDSQLPKDRFSAERLKGVDSTLKIQPAKLEDSAVYLCASSSTLRQGNGYTFGSGTRLTVV.

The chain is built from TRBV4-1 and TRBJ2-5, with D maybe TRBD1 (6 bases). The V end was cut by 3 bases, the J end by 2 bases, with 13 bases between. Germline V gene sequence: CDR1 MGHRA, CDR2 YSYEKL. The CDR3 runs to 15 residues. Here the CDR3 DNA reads TGCGCCAGCAGCCAGGTATACAGGGCTCAAGAGACCCAGTACTTC. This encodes CASSQVYRAQETQYF.

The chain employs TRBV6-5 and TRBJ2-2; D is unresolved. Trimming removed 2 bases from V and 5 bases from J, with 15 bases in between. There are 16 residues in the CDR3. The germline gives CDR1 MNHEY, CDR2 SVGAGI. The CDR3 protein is CASSYGGEILTGELFF. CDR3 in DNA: TGTGCCAGCAGTTACGGCGGAGAAATACTGACCGGGGAGCTGTTTTTT.

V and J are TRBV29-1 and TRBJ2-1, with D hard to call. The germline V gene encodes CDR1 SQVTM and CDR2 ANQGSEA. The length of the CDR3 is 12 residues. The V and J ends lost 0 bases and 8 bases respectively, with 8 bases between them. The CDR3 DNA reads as TGCAGCGTTGAAGATCGAGTCGATGAGCAGTTCTTC. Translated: CSVEDRVDEQFF.

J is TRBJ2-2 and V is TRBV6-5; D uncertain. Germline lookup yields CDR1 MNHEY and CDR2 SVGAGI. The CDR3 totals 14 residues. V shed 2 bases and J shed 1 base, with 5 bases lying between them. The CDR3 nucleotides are TGTGCCAGCAGTTACCAGAAGAACACCGGGGAGCTGTTTTTT. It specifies CASSYQKNTGELFF.

The CDR3 is CASSRQRGQHEQYF. In DNA form, the CDR3 reads TGTGCCAGCAGCCGTCAGCGCGGCCAGCACGAGCAGTACTTC. The genes are TRBV13 and TRBJ2-7; D gene unclear. CDR3 length: 14 residues. CDR1 and CDR2 (germline): PRHDT, FYEKMQ (reference sequence). Trimming removed 5 bases at V and 5 bases at J, with 16 bases between. Looking up the rest from reference TRBV13 and TRBJ2-7 gives the full variable domain: AAGVIQSPRHLIKEKRETATLKCYPIPRHDTVYWYQQGPGQDPQFLISFYEKMQSDKGSIPDRFSAQQFSDYHSELNMSSLELGDSALYFCASSRQRGQHEQYFGPGTRLTVT.